The subject of this entry is one T cell receptor (beta chain). No antigen is known for it. The sample is drawn from a study of glioma-infiltrating T cells. General study findings and limits: Tissue and blood shared very few CDR3 sequences. Gliomas, especially low-grade, showed above-expected tissue-blood divergence; non-neoplastic patients showed below.

Amplification of TCR alpha and beta CDR3 regions from RNA used iRepertoire nested multiplex PCR. Input was 100-400 ng of tissue mRNA or PBMC total RNA. TCRdb used MiXCR to reprocess the multiplex PCR reads, holding one entry per CDR3 protein. Counted here are about 1,600 distinct CDR3 sequences, over 70% occurring once; the ten biggest clones make up roughly 63%. The CDR3 spans 15 residues. Germline V gene sequence: CDR1 DFQATT, CDR2 SNEGSKA (reference sequence). V gave up 0 bases and J gave up 4 bases, with 16 bases separating them. J is TRBJ2-7 and V is TRBV20-1; D may be TRBD2 (6 bases). The sample comprised glioma tissue, nonneoplastic brain tissue, or PBMCs (not recorded which). This TCR was sampled from a human donor with low-grade glioma or glioblastoma, undergoing nonglioma brain surgery, or in good health (not recorded which). Some clones in this sample may be carry-over from other donors' samples. The CDR3 reads CSARDVGAGLYEQYF. The CDR3 coding sequence is TGCAGTGCTAGAGATGTGGGAGCGGGCCTATACGAGCAGTACTTC.